The source of this T cell receptor (beta chain) is a study of cytomegalovirus exposure and HLA in healthy donors. The ends lost 1 base at V and 4 bases at J; junction bases unmatched: 1. The germline V gene has CDR1 LNHDA and CDR2 SQIVND (reference sequence). The CDR3 has 14 residues. The PCR employed 60 Vbeta primers together with 13 Jbeta primers. Assay used: immunoSEQ multiplex PCR; TCRdb lists only in-frame clones, some missing. This sample has roughly 100,000 clones, with under 80% found just once. This clone has a single count. The origin of this receptor is a woman aged 18-30 years in good health and CMV-seropositive. The genes are TRBV19 and TRBJ2-1; 7 nucleotides match TRBD1. Sequencing was carried out using PBMCs. The CDR3 nucleotides read TGTGCCAGTAGTATAGGGACAGGTTACAATGAGCAGTTCTTC. Translated: CASSIGTGYNEQFF.